Listed here are 14 T cell receptor beta chains from one sample, sequenced in a study of post-analysis software for immune sequencing data. Unique molecular identifiers were carried by the TCR beta cDNA libraries. TCRdb ran MiXCR on the PCR reads and lists one entry per CDR3 protein. The data show around 710,000 distinct CDR3 sequences, roughly 46% seen once. General observations from the study: Comparison of patients with controls showed a handful of TRBV segments more frequent in patients, TRBV5-6, TRBV5-1 and TRBV20-1 among them.

For these receptors, no antigen is known. Sequencing used blood. Receptors were obtained from a girl aged 5 to 17 with multiple sclerosis.

CDR3 DNA sequence: TGTGCCAGCACTTTCTGGTGGGGAGCTGAGCAGTTCTTC. It codes for CASTFWWGAEQFF. The chain is built from TRBV12-3 or TRBV12-4 and TRBJ2-1, with a weak D call TRBD2 (5 bases). V lost 7 bases, J lost 9 bases, and 16 bases lay in between. This CDR3 region has 13 residues.

The sample holds a few counts of this clonotype. The chain joins TRBV5-1 to TRBJ1-2; no clear D. Germline-derived CDR1 and CDR2 are SGHRS and YFSETQ. This CDR3 is 17 amino acids long. The ends were cut back, 4 bases at V and 3 bases at J, with 22 bases in the middle. The CDR3 DNA is TGCGCCAGCAGCCTGTGGGGAGACACGGGAGGTGACTATGGCTACACCTTC. Translated: CASSLWGDTGGDYGYTF.

This clonotype has at least ten counts. V usage is TRBV29-1 and J usage is TRBJ2-3, with D tentatively TRBD2 (5 bases). V gave up 1 base and J gave up 6 bases, with 17 bases separating them. The CDR3 is 15 amino acids. CDR1 SQVTM and CDR2 ANQGSEA come from the germline V gene. CDR3 nucleotide sequence: TGCAGCGTTGAAGGGGCCAGCGGCCGAGGGGATACGCAGTATTTT. This gives the protein CSVEGASGRGDTQYF.

The chain recombines TRBV28 with TRBJ2-1; 8 positions match TRBD2. The CDR3 is 17 residues long. Trimming at V came to 6 bases and at J to 3 bases, leaving 13 bases not matched to a gene. Germline V gene sequence: CDR1 MDHEN, CDR2 SYDVKM. The CDR3: CASSPQGGLANYNEQFF. In DNA, the CDR3 is TGTGCCAGCAGCCCACAGGGCGGACTAGCTAACTACAATGAGCAGTTCTTC.

This clonotype was detected a few times. The chain links TRBV7-9 to TRBJ2-5, with no clear D. The J call is doubtful: the DNA matches TRBJ2-7 better. CDR3 size: 14 residues. CDR1 and CDR2 (germline): SEHNR, FQNEAQ (reference sequence). The CDR3 loop is CASSQNRRPYEQYF. CDR3 bases: TGTGCCAGCAGCCAAAACAGAAGACCCTACGAGCAGTACTTC.

The V and J genes are TRBV12-3 or TRBV12-4 and TRBJ2-7; perhaps TRBD2 as D (5 bases). V dropped 3 bases and J dropped 6 bases, with 15 bases sitting between them. The CDR3 length is 14 residues. CDR3 bases: TGTGCCAGCAGTTTGCACCAGGAGGTCAGCGAGCAGTACTTC. Encoded protein: CASSLHQEVSEQYF.

V usage is TRBV27 and J usage is TRBJ2-1; 13 bases line up with TRBD2. Germline loops: CDR1 MNHEY, CDR2 SMNVEV (reference sequence). V shed 3 bases, J shed 8 bases, and the junction held 4 bases outside the gene matches. This CDR3 region has 15 residues. The CDR3 loop reads CASSLGLAGRYEQFF. CDR3 nucleotide sequence: TGTGCCAGCAGTTTGGGACTAGCGGGGCGGTATGAGCAGTTCTTC.

V gene TRBV5-1 combines with J gene TRBJ2-1, with D possibly called TRBD1 or TRBD2 (5 bases each). Germline assignment: CDR1 SGHRS and CDR2 YFSETQ. The CDR3 is 12 residues long. V lost 3 bases and J lost 12, with 13 bases in between. DNA for the CDR3: TGCGCCAGCAGCTCGGGGCGGACTGGGCAGTTCTTC. Translating gives CASSSGRTGQFF.

This clonotype turned up a few times. The rearrangement uses TRBV18 and TRBJ2-7, with D perhaps matching TRBD2 (7 bases). The ends were cut back, 6 bases at V and 2 bases at J, with 17 bases in the middle. The CDR3 runs 15 residues. Germline CDR1 KGHSH, CDR2 LQKENI. The CDR3 loop is CASSSLPGGAYEQYF. CDR3 coding DNA: TGTGCCAGCTCGTCTTTACCGGGGGGCGCCTACGAGCAGTACTTC.

This sequence joins TRBV6-5 and TRBJ1-1, with a weak D call TRBD1 (5 bases). Germline lookup yields CDR1 MNHEY and CDR2 SVGAGI. The CDR3 length is 16 residues. Trimming cost V 5 bases and J 4 bases, with 20 bases left between them. The CDR3 coding sequence is TGTGCCAGCAGTCAACCCCTTGGGGGTCCGGGCACTGAAGCTTTCTTT. This translates into CASSQPLGGPGTEAFF.

This clonotype appeared once. The CDR3: CATSTGYEQYF. CDR3 DNA: TGTGCCACCAGCACCGGCTACGAGCAGTACTTC. V usage is TRBV15 and J usage is TRBJ2-7; D is uncertain. CDR3 length: 11 amino acids. Germline V gene sequence: CDR1 LNHNV, CDR2 YYDKDF (reference sequence). Trimming removed 4 bases from V and 3 bases from J, with 4 bases in between.

This clonotype has just a few counts. The chain uses TRBV5-5 and TRBJ2-5; 11 nucleotides line up with TRBD2. The CDR3 runs to 15 residues. CDR1 and CDR2 (germline): SGHKS, YYEKEE (reference sequence). The V segment lost 4 bases and the J segment 5 bases; nucleotides outside the gene matches: 7. CDR3 DNA sequence: TGTGCCAGCAGCATACTAGCGGGAGTGGGGGAGACCCAGTACTTC. It codes for CASSILAGVGETQYF.

This clonotype came up a few times. This chain links TRBV16 with TRBJ1-6; a weak D match, TRBD1 (6 bases). Germline CDR1 reads KGHSY; CDR2 reads FQNENV. The CDR3 has 16 amino acids. Deletions cut 4 bases from V and 6 bases from J, with 16 bases between. CDR3 DNA sequence: TGTGCCAGCAGCCCTCCGGCGGGGGCGCGTAATTCACCCCTCCACTTT. Encoded protein: CASSPPAGARNSPLHF.

The table lists this clonotype with a few counts. The V call is TRBV21-1, the J call TRBJ2-5. TRBV21-1 is labeled a pseudogene. The CDR3 contains 11 residues. This CDR3 is CASTLQETQYF. CDR3 DNA sequence: TGTGCCAGCACCTTACAAGAGACCCAGTACTTC.